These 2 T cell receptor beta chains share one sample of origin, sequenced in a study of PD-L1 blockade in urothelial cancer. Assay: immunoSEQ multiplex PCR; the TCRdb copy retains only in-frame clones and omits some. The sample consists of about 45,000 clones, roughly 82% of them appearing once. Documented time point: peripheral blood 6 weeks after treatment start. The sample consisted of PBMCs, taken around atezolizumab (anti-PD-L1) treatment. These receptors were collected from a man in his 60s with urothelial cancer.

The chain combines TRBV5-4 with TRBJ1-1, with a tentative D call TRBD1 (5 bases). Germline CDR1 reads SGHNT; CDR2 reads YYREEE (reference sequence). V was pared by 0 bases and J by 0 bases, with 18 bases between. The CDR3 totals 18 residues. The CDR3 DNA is TGTGCCAGCAGCTTGGGGTTGGGAAGGGGTGGAGTGAACACTGAAGCTTTCTTT. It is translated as CASSLGLGRGGVNTEAFF. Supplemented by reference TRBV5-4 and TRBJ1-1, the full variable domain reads ETGVTQSPTHLIKTRGQQVTLRCSSQSGHNTVSWYQQALGQGPQFIFQYYREEENGRGNFPPRFSGLQFPNYSSELNVNALELDDSALYLCASSLGLGRGGVNTEAFFGQGTRLTVV.

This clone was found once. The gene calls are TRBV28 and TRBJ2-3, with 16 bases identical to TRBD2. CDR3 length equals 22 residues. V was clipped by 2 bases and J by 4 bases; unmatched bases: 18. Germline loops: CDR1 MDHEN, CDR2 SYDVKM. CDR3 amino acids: CASSLTLTPGLAGGRVADTQYF. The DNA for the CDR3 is TGTGCCAGCAGTTTAACCCTTACGCCGGGACTAGCGGGGGGGCGGGTGGCAGATACGCAGTATTTT. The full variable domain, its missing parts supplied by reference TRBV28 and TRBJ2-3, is DVKVTQSSRYLVKRTGEKVFLECVQDMDHENMFWYRQDPGLGLRLIYFSYDVKMKEKGDIPEGYSVSREKKERFSLILESASTNQTSMYLCASSLTLTPGLAGGRVADTQYFGPGTRLTVL.